This TCR beta chain was retrieved from a study of OX40 agonist ivuxolimab in advanced cancers. Turning to the study itself: At doses from 0.01 to 10 mg/kg, patients were given intravenous ivuxolimab every 2 weeks. Study conclusions and caveats: Within 6 weeks, CD4+ and CD8+ blood T cells expanded clonally at 0.1 to 3.0 mg/kg.

Worth noting for this clone: No antigen is known for it.

Patients with a history of autoimmune disease or on systemic immunosuppression were excluded. Data came from immunoSEQ multiplex PCR; TCRdb stores just in-frame clones and leaves some out. The top ten hold roughly 25% of the sample, which has around 60,000 clones, around 90% seen once. CDR3 size: 13 residues. Germline assignment: CDR1 SGDLS and CDR2 YYNGEE. V was clipped by 1 base and J by 5 bases, with 6 bases between them. The material sequenced was CD4+ or CD8+ T cells sorted from blood, taken in a trial of the OX40 agonist ivuxolimab. This clonotype was obtained from an adult with an advanced solid tumor such as melanoma, head and neck, liver or kidney cancer. This chain connects TRBV9 to TRBJ2-2; D gene ambiguous. CDR3 DNA sequence: TGTGCCAGCAGCGTATGGGGTACCGGGGAGCTGTTTTTT. It yields the protein CASSVWGTGELFF.